The entry below gives a single T cell receptor beta chain sequence along with its context. These data belong to a study of memory CD4+ T cells and cytomegalovirus serostatus. Study context: Healthy Belgian adult donors included roughly ten CMV-positive and around 25 CMV-negative people.

Only in-frame clones appear in the TCRdb table, and some are missing; sequencing was by immunoSEQ multiplex PCR. This sample carries approximately 45,000 clones, over 60% of them seen once, and the ten largest clones take around 1.1%. Single viable CD3+CD4+CD8-CD45RO+ cells were sorted as the memory CD4+ T cells. CD4+ T cells were isolated by positive magnetic selection. Germline values: CDR1 MNHEY, CDR2 SVGAGI. This CDR3 is 15 amino acids long. V was trimmed by 3 bases and J by 0 bases, leaving 10 bases between them. Source material: memory CD4+ T cells from blood. This rearrangement joins TRBV6-5 to TRBJ2-3, with a possible D match to TRBD1 (5 bases). This clonotype originated in an adult in good health and CMV-seronegative. CDR3 amino acids: CASSYQRQSTDTQYF. The DNA for the CDR3 is TGTGCCAGCAGTTATCAACGACAGAGCACAGATACGCAGTATTTT.